This entry concerns a single TCR beta chain. Reprocessing the 5' RACE reads, TCRdb reports a single entry for every CDR3 protein and omits DNA. Reported are roughly 180,000 distinct CDR3 sequences; the ten largest clones contain 20%. This sample was taken from a study of T cells expressing NK-cell markers. The CDR3 spans 15 residues. Germline V CDR1 and CDR2: SNHLY, FYNNEI. The specimen sequenced was blood T cells: a sorted CD56 or NKG2C T cell subset, CD4+ or CD8+ T cells, or bulk PBMC T cells (not recorded which). The chain employs TRBV2 and TRBJ1-2. The source of this sequence is a man aged 18 to 69 in good health. CDR3 in amino acids: CASSESGWSAYGYTF. Filled out from reference TRBV2 and TRBJ1-2, the complete variable domain reads EPEVTQTPSHQVTQMGQEVILRCVPISNHLYFYWYRQILGQKVEFLVSFYNNEISEKSEIFDDQFSVERPDGSNFTLKIRSTKLEDSAMYFCASSESGWSAYGYTFGSGTRLTVV.